One TCR beta chain is described in this entry. At least ten counts were recorded for this clonotype. What antigen it recognizes has not been identified. No base quality information exists; no much larger clone differs at one position. The germline V gene gives CDR1 as SGHTA and CDR2 as FQGNSA. V is clipped by 1 base and J by 4 bases, and the sequence between their germline boundaries is 11 bases long. Its CDR3 holds 14 amino acids, cysteine through phenylalanine. The kept DNA is CDR3 alone, 42 bases in frame from the first base. This specimen belongs to a study of T-cell reconstitution after alpha-beta-depleted transplantation in children (dated by TCRdb to about 2016). About the full investigation: Using TCR repertoire profiling, the study quantitatively followed how T-cell immune reconstitution unfolded in children after TCRalphabeta/CD19-depleted allogeneic hematopoietic cell transplantation.

The sample's treatment or condition label, in plain terms: allogeneic hematopoietic cell transplantation with graft depleted of TCRalphabeta T cells and CD19 B cells. The children who served as transplant recipients had been given grafts of TCRalphabeta/CD19-depleted allogeneic hematopoietic cells. Preparation of the library involved PCR. TCRdb names Illumina HiSeq 2500 as the instrument used. To normalize quantification of the TCRbeta repertoire, the TCR libraries were built with molecular barcoding that relied on unique molecular identifiers. In-frame beta chains were kept once TCRdb had trimmed the public reads at Q25 with fastp and called clones with MiXCR. Each CDR3 protein appears once, grouped with its most common genes and DNA. In this sample the table shows 250,000 to 300,000 distinct CDR3 sequences, about 9.5% of which occur a single time. In total, the top ten clones hold over 6% of the sample.

The paper as a whole reports these results and caveats: Hyperexpanded clone frequencies declined over subsequent months; after one year, T-cell counts and TCRbeta diversity were mostly attributed to newly produced T cells. In some patients, high TCRbeta diversity at day 60 was attributed to recipient T cells and intrathymic progenitors that had survived conditioning. The apparently early alphabetaT-cell count recovery about two months after transplant was reportedly dependent on only several hundred rapidly expanded clones derived from non-depleted graft cells.

The TCR comes from a boy younger than two with acute myeloid leukemia, due to receive a stem cell transplant. The chain is made from TRBV7-2 and TRBJ2-7; no D gene call is confident. The specimen comprised PBMCs, sampled before TCRalphabeta/CD19-depleted stem cell transplant. CDR3 sequence: CASSLVSSPYEQYF. The bases read TGTGCCAGCAGCTTAGTGTCCTCGCCGTACGAGCAGTACTTC. Joined to the reference TRBV7-2 and TRBJ2-7 proteins, this CDR3 gives the full variable domain: GAGVSQSPSNKVTEKGKDVELRCDPISGHTALYWYRQSLGQGLEFLIYFQGNSAPDKSGLPSDRFSAERTGGSVSTLTIQRTQQEDSAVYLCASSLVSSPYEQYFGPGTRLTVT.